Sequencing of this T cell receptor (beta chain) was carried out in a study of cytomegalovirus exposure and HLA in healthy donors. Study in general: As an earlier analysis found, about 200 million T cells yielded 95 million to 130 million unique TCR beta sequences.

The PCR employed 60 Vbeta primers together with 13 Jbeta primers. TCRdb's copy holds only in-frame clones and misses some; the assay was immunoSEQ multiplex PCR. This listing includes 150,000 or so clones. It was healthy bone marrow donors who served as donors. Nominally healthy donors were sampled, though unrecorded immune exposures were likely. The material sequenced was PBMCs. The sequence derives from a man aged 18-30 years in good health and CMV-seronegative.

The CDR3: CASSSGGKTEKLFF. CDR3 sequence (DNA): TGTGCCAGCAGCTCCGGGGGGAAGACTGAAAAACTGTTTTTT. J is TRBJ1-4 and V is TRBV11-3; a weak D match, TRBD1 (5 bases). V lost 4 bases, J lost 7 bases, and 13 bases lay in between. This CDR3 has 14 amino acids. Germline V CDR1 and CDR2: SGHNT, YENEEA.